This TCR beta chain originates from a study of multiple sclerosis patients with progressive multifocal leukoencephalopathy. Study-wide results and caveats: In most PML patients, TRB repertoires appeared less diverse by entropy. PML-onset expanded TRB clones were detectable before and during natalizumab therapy.

Repertoires were generated with immunoSEQ multiplex PCR, while TCRdb's copy carries only in-frame clones and drops some. The data hold 25,000 to 30,000 clones, with 88% observed a single time. Time point indicated: before natalizumab initiation. Before the first natalizumab infusion, T0 blood samples were taken. In regard to this clone: Antigen unknown.

The CDR3 runs 11 residues. The V and J ends lost 9 bases and 0 bases respectively, with 5 bases between them. Germline V gene sequence: CDR1 SNHLY, CDR2 FYNNEI. Sequencing input: PBMCs. This receptor was obtained from a human donor with multiple sclerosis. The chain combines TRBV2 with TRBJ1-1; D is ambiguous. The CDR3 is CASTVNTEAFF. CDR3 nucleotide sequence: TGTGCCAGTACAGTGAACACTGAAGCTTTCTTT. The variable domain in full, completed from reference TRBV2 and TRBJ1-1, reads EPEVTQTPSHQVTQMGQEVILRCVPISNHLYFYWYRQILGQKVEFLVSFYNNEISEKSEIFDDQFSVERPDGSNFTLKIRSTKLEDSAMYFCASTVNTEAFFGQGTRLTVV.